This T cell receptor (beta chain) was captured in a study of identical twins (dated by TCRdb to 2015 to 2016). Background on the whole study: TCR alpha and beta repertoires from monozygotic twins, unrelated adults of various ages and cord blood were deep-sequenced to test whether fetal clonotypes persist. To rule out contamination, the twin experiments were replicated at different times with different library preparation protocols.

Every donor was a healthy Caucasian. Three unrelated non-twin adults were also sequenced: a male aged 18 to 30, a male aged 50 to 60 and a female aged 50 to 60. Using Miltenyi CD45RO+ enrichment and human naive T-cell isolation kits, memory (CD45RO+) and naive T cells were isolated from PBMC. The CDR3 numbers 17 residues from cysteine through phenylalanine. Only the CDR3 DNA stays, 51 bases, in frame from base 1. V and J are trimmed by 4 bases and 3 bases, and the gene matches miss 7 bases of the junction. CDR1 and CDR2 are drawn from the germline V gene: SGHRS, YFSETQ. Library generation was performed with 5' RACE. The run used an Illumina HiSeq 2000. Template switching introduced a universal primer binding site; the final cDNA contained a unique molecular identifier, enabling accurate counting of TCR cDNA molecules. Specific primers in the conserved constant-segment region were used to synthesize first-strand cDNA for TCR alpha and beta chains. To control for contamination, every cDNA library was double barcoded, receiving both a SMART-Mk sample barcode and Illumina barcodes. TruSeq adapter sequences, together with Illumina sample barcodes, were added in two successive PCR steps. The Illumina HiSeq platform was used with custom primers to sequence TCR alpha and beta cDNA libraries. As for the original processing: Raw reads were processed with MiGEC to extract unique molecular identifiers, and MiXCR was used to determine CDR3 positions. For each individual, recombination models were inferred using an EM algorithm with the repgenHMM and IGoR tools. The tcR package in R was used for shared clonotype analysis, with sharing normalized by the product of cloneset sizes. To study raw recombination without the effects of thymic and clonal selection, out-of-frame nonproductive sequences were analyzed. TCRdb applied fastp at Q25 and MiXCR to the public reads, then kept only in-frame beta chains. One record per CDR3 amino acid sequence lists the most common genes and DNA. TCRdb, rather than the study authors, made the V and J calls. For this sample there are about 700,000 distinct CDR3 sequences; around 6% appear just once. Approximately 1.6% of the sample is in the top ten clones.

Paper-wide results and their limitations: Compared with coincidental sharing between unrelated individuals, an excess of low generation-probability sequences was observed among out-of-frame TCR alpha sequences shared between twins. Fewer insertions were carried by abundant cord blood beta clonotypes, a similar but weaker trend appeared in young adult naive repertoires, and no such trend appeared in memory repertoires. Invariant T cells such as MAIT and iNKT could partly confound zero-insertion analyses, although diverse VJ usage argued against such confounding for most clonotypes. In monozygotic twins, out-of-frame TCR alpha sharing was systematically underestimated by recombination models, although the models agreed with sharing between unrelated individuals. Because the same donors could not be followed over many years, the conclusions relied on cross-sectional statistical analysis. The excess sharing between twins in beta out-of-frame sequences was weaker because fewer shared sequences reduced the signal-to-noise ratio.

Worth noting for this clonotype: The antigen it recognizes is unknown. Base-call qualities are not available, and no considerably larger clone is one nucleotide away.

The material sequenced was naive T cells sorted from blood. The cell subset or site label, read with the paper, signifies: cells isolated with a human naive T-cell isolation kit. In this chain, TRBV5-1 is recombined with TRBJ2-1, with 13 bases matching TRBD2. The clonotype comes from a young man in good health. The DNA reads TGCGCCAGCAGCCTCCGGACTAGCGGGAGTGTCTACAATGAGCAGTTCTTC. This yields the protein CASSLRTSGSVYNEQFF.